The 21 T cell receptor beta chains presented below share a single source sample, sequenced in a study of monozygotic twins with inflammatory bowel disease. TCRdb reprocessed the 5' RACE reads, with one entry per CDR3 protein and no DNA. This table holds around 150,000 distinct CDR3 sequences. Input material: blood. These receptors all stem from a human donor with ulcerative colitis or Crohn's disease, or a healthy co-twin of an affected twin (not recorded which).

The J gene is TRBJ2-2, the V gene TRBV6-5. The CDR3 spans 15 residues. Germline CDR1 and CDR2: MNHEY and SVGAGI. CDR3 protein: CASSHGRSFTGELFF.

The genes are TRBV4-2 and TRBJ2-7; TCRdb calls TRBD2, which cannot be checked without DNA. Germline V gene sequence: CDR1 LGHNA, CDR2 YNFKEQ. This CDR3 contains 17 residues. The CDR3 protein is CASSQGAKGDDSYEQYF.

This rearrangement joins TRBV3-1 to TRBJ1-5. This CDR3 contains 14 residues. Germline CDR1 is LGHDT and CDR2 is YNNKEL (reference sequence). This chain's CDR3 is CASSQAESNQPQHF.

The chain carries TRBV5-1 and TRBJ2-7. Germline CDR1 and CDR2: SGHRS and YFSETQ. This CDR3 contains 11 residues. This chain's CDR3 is CASSPDGEQYF.

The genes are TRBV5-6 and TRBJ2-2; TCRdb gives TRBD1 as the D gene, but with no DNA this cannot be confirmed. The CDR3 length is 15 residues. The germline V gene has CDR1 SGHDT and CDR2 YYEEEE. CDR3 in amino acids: CASSKRDSLTGELFF. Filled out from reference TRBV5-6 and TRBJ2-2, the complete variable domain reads DAGVTQSPTHLIKTRGQQVTLRCSPKSGHDTVSWYQQALGQGPQFIFQYYEEEERQRGNFPDRFSGHQFPNYSSELNVNALLLGDSALYLCASSKRDSLTGELFFGEGSRLTVL.

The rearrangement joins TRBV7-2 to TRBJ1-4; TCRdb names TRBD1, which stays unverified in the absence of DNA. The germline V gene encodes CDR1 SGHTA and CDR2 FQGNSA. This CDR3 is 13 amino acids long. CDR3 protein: CASSPEQGEKLFF. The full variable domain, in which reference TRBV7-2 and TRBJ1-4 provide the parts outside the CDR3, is GAGVSQSPSNKVTEKGKDVELRCDPISGHTALYWYRQSLGQGLEFLIYFQGNSAPDKSGLPSDRFSAERTGGSVSTLTIQRTQQEDSAVYLCASSPEQGEKLFFGSGTQLSVL.

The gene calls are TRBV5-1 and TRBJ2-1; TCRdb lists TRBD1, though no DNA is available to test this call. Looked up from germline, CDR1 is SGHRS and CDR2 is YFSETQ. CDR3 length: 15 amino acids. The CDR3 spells CASTPGGAPYNEQFF.

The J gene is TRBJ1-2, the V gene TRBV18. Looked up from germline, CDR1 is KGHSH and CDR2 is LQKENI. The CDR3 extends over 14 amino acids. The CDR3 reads CASSPQGPEYGYTF.

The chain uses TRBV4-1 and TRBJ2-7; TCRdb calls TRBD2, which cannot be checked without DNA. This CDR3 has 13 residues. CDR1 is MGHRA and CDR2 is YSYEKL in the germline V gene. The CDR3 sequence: CASSQPPSYEQYF.

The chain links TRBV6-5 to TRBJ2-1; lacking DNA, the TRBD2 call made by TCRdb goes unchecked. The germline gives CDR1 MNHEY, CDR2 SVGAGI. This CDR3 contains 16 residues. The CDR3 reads CASSSTLAGVYNEQFF.

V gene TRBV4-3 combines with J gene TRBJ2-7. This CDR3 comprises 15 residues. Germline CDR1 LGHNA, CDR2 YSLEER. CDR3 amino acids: CASSPGVVESYEQYF.

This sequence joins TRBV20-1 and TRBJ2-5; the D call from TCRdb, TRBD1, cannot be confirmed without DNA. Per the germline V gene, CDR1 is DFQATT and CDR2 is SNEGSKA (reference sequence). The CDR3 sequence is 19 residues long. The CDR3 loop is CSARDFRSGDRDPQETQYF.

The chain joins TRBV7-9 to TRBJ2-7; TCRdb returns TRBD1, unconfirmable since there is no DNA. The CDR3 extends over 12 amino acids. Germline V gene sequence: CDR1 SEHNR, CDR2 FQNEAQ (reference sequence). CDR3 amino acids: CASRGARAEQYF.

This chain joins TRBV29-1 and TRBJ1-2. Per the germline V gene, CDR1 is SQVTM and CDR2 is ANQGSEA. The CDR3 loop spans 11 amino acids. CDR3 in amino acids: CSVFDYYGYTF.

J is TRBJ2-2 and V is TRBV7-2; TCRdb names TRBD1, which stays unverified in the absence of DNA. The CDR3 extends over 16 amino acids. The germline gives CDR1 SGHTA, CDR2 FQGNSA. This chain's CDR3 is CASSLVRGGQSGELFF.

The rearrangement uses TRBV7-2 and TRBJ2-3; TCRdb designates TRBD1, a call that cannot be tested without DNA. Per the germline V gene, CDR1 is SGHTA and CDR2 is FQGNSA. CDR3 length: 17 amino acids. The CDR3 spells CASSFGAQGSSTDTQYF.

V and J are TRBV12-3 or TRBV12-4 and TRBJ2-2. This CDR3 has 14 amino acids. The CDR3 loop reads CASGSKPNTGELFF.

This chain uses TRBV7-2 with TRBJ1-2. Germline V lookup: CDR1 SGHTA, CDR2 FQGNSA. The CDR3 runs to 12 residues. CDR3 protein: CASSLYTDGYTF.

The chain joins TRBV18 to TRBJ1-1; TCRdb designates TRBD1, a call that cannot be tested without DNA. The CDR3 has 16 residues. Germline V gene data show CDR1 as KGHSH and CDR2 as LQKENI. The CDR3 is CASSPMMRQTSTEAFF.

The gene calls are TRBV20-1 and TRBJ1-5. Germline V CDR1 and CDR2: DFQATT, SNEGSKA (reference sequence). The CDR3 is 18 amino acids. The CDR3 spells CSAPIHRRARTSNQPQHF.

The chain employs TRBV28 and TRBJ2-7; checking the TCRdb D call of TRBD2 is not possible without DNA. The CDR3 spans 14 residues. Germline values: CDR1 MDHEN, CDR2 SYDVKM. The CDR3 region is CASSLGQYSDEQYF.